This is a list of T cell receptor beta chains from one sample in a study of T cell responses to AZD1222 COVID-19 vaccine. Clones were read by immunoSEQ multiplex PCR, and TCRdb kept only the in-frame ones, dropping some. Among 110,000 to 150,000 clones listed, approximately 91% were seen once. The sequenced sample was peripheral blood, obtained 28 days after the second AZD1222 dose. Receptors originate from an adult who received the AZD1222 COVID-19 vaccine. The CDR3 runs from the conserved cysteine through the conserved F or W. The D gene is left open where the match is weak. Expanded clones are given a class, and other clones once, few, many or no size at all.

NA,TRBJ1-1,NA,TRBV11-2,TGTGCCAGCAGCCCCAGCCGGGCCGTGAACACTGAAGCTTTCTTT,CASSPSRAVNTEAFF
NA,TRBJ1-2,once,TRBV15,TGTGCCACCAGCAGTGGACCGACGCGCTATGGCTACACCTTC,CATSSGPTRYGYTF
NA,TRBJ1-2,NA,TRBV27,TGTGCCAGCAGTCTCCTAGGTGGGGATGGCTACACCTTC,CASSLLGGDGYTF
NA,TRBJ1-2,NA,TRBV6-5,TGTGCCAGCTCTACCAGGGGCCGCTATGGCTACACCTTC,CASSTRGRYGYTF
NA,TRBJ2-7,NA,TRBV5-6,TGTGCCAGCAGCCCCGTCGGAGGGAACTACGAGCAGTACTTC,CASSPVGGNYEQYF
TRBD1,TRBJ2-2,NA,TRBV29-1,TGCAGCGTTGATTGGACAGGGAGCACCGGGGAGCTGTTTTTT,CSVDWTGSTGELFF
TRBD2,TRBJ2-5,once,TRBV9,TGTGCCAGCAGCCCTCGGACTAGCGCCGGAGAGACCCAGTACTTC,CASSPRTSAGETQYF
TRBD2,TRBJ2-1,NA,TRBV20-1,TGCAGTGCTAGTTTGGGACTAGCGAATGAGCAGTTCTTC,CSASLGLANEQFF
TRBD1,TRBJ1-1,NA,TRBV7-2,TGTGCCAGCAGCTTAATCGACAGGGCTGAAGCTTTCTTT,CASSLIDRAEAFF
NA,TRBJ2-4,NA,TRBV18,TGTGCCAGCTCACCACAGGCCAGGGCGTCAAACATTCAGTACTTC,CASSPQARASNIQYF
NA,TRBJ1-5,NA,TRBV19,TGTGCCAGTAGGGTCACAGGTCTTAGCAATCAGCCCCAGCATTTT,CASRVTGLSNQPQHF
TRBD2,TRBJ2-1,NA,TRBV10-1,TGCGCCAGCAGTGAACAGCGGGAACGGAATGAGCAGTTCTTC,CASSEQRERNEQFF
NA,TRBJ1-6,NA,TRBV6-6,TGTGCCAGCAGTACGACAGGCGCCTCTTCACCCCTCCACTTT,CASSTTGASSPLHF
TRBD1,TRBJ1-2,NA,TRBV29-1,TGCAGCGTTATACAGGGGGCTAACTATGGCTACACCTTC,CSVIQGANYGYTF
NA,TRBJ1-6,NA,TRBV10-3,TGTGCCATCAGTGAGTCTGGCGACAATTCACCCCTCCACTTT,CAISESGDNSPLHF
NA,TRBJ2-2,once,TRBV7-2,TGTGCCAGCAGCATCAATCCCCACTCCGGGGAGCTGTTTTTT,CASSINPHSGELFF
NA,TRBJ1-5,NA,TRBV2,TGTGCCAGCAGTTGGACTCTTAGCAATCAGCCCCAGCATTTT,CASSWTLSNQPQHF
NA,TRBJ1-3,once,TRBV3-1/TRBV3-2,TGTGCCAGCAGCCCCACTGGAAACACCATATATTTT,CASSPTGNTIYF
TRBD2,TRBJ2-3,NA,TRBV30,TGTGCCTGGAGTTGGGGGGGACCCACAGATACGCAGTATTTT,CAWSWGGPTDTQYF
TRBD1,TRBJ1-2,NA,TRBV19,TGTGCCAGTAGTTCCGGACAGGGCGGAGGCTACACCTTC,CASSSGQGGGYTF
NA,TRBJ1-1,NA,TRBV5-1,TGCGCCAGCAGCCGGGGGGCAGCAAACACTGAAGCTTTCTTT,CASSRGAANTEAFF
NA,TRBJ2-1,NA,TRBV2,TGTGCCAGCAGTGTCGACGGGAGAGTCAAGTTCTTC,CASSVDGRVKFF
TRBD1,TRBJ1-1,once,TRBV14,TGTGCCAGCAGCCACCGACAGGGGAGCGGTGGCACTGAAGCTTTCTTT,CASSHRQGSGGTEAFF
NA,TRBJ1-6,NA,TRBV27,TGTGCCAGTCGGGACTTCCAAAATTCACCCCTCCACTTT,CASRDFQNSPLHF
TRBD1,TRBJ1-2,NA,TRBV6-1,TGTGCCAGCAGTGGGCTGAACGGGACAGGAAACTATGGCTACACCTTC,CASSGLNGTGNYGYTF
NA,TRBJ2-5,NA,TRBV2,TGTGCCAGCAGTTTCAGGGCCTACCAAGAGACCCAGTACTTC,CASSFRAYQETQYF
NA,TRBJ1-1,few,TRBV30,TGTGCCTGGAGTAAAAACGGACGGCGGGGCACTGAAGCTTTCTTT,CAWSKNGRRGTEAFF
NA,TRBJ1-1,NA,TRBV19,TGTGCCAGTAATCCGGGACACCTGAACACTGAAGCTTTCTTT,CASNPGHLNTEAFF
TRBD1,TRBJ1-1,NA,TRBV11-2,TGTGCCAGCAGCATAGACAGGGGGGGGAACACTGAAGCTTTCTTT,CASSIDRGGNTEAFF
NA,TRBJ2-5,NA,TRBV28,TGTGCCAGCAGCCTTATAGCGACACAAGAGACCCAGTACTTC,CASSLIATQETQYF
NA,TRBJ2-1,NA,TRBV10-2,TGCGCCAGCACGGGGACTCGCGAAGAGGACAATGAGCAGTTCTTC,CASTGTREEDNEQFF
NA,TRBJ1-5,NA,TRBV9,TGTGCCAGCAGTGTCCAGGGAGGGGATCAGCCCCAGCATTTT,CASSVQGGDQPQHF
TRBD2,TRBJ2-1,once,TRBV7-2,TGTGCCAGCAGCTACCGAGCGGGGGGGCTACAGAATGAGCAGTTCTTC,CASSYRAGGLQNEQFF
TRBD1,TRBJ1-6,NA,TRBV5-4,TGTGCCAGCAGCTTGAGGGACAGGAATTCACCCCTCCACTTT,CASSLRDRNSPLHF
TRBD2,TRBJ2-2,NA,TRBV7-9,TGTGCCAGCAGCTTAGTGACTAGCGGGAAAACCGGGGAGCTGTTTTTT,CASSLVTSGKTGELFF
NA,TRBJ1-2,NA,TRBV12-3/TRBV12-4,TGTGCCAGCAAACACCGAGGGGACGGCTACACCTTC,CASKHRGDGYTF
NA,TRBJ1-5,NA,TRBV9,TGTGCCAGCAGCCCCGATGGGAGTTACGTCAATCAGCCCCAGCATTTT,CASSPDGSYVNQPQHF
NA,TRBJ1-1,NA,TRBV18,TGTGCCAGCTCAACTGGGGGAAGGACTGAAGCTTTCTTT,CASSTGGRTEAFF
NA,TRBJ2-2,NA,TRBV29-1,TGCAGCGCCTATACCACCGGGGAGCTGTTTTTT,CSAYTTGELFF
TRBD1,TRBJ2-2,NA,TRBV14,TGTGCCAGCAGTCACAGGGGAGATAACACCGGGGAGCTGTTTTTT,CASSHRGDNTGELFF
NA,TRBJ1-1,once,TRBV7-9,TGTGCCAGCAGCTTAAGCCGGGTGAACACTGAAGCTTTCTTT,CASSLSRVNTEAFF
TRBD1,TRBJ1-2,NA,TRBV6-5,TGTGCCAGCAGTAACGGACAGGGGGTCTATGGCTACACCTTC,CASSNGQGVYGYTF
NA,TRBJ1-4,few,TRBV30,TGTGCCTGTTCGACAGGAACTAATGAAAAACTGTTTTTT,CACSTGTNEKLFF
NA,TRBJ2-7,NA,TRBV7-8,TGTGCCAGCAGCTCGTCGCGAGGGGAGCAGTACTTC,CASSSSRGEQYF
TRBD1,TRBJ1-1,NA,TRBV19,TGTGCCAGTAGGGACAGGGGGGGGAGGAACACTGAAGCTTTCTTT,CASRDRGGRNTEAFF